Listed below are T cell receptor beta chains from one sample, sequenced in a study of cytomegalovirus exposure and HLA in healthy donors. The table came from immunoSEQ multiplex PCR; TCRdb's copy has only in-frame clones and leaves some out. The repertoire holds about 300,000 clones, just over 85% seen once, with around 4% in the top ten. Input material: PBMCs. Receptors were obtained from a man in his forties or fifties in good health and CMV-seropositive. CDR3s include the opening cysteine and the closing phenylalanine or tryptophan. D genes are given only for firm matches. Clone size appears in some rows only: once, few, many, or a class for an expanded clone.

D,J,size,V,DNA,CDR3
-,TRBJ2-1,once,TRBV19,TGTGCCAGTAGCCGACCAGGGACATTGGCTGATGAGCAGTTCTTC,CASSRPGTLADEQFF
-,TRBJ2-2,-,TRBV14,TGTGCCAGCAGCCAAGATCGTTGCACCGGGGAGCTGTTTTTT,CASSQDRCTGELFF
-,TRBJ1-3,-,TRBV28,TGTGCCAGCAGCCTGGGGGGGACTGCAGGAAACACCATATATTTT,CASSLGGTAGNTIYF
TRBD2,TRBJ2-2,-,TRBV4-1,TGCGCCAGCAGCCAAGGGGGACTAGCGGGAGTCGGCACCGGGGAGCTGTTTTTT,CASSQGGLAGVGTGELFF
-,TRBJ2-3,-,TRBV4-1,TGCGCCAGCAGCCAAGTGGTAGCGACTAGCACAGATACGCAGTATTTT,CASSQVVATSTDTQYF
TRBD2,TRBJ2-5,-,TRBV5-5,TGTGCCAGCAGCTCGGGACTAGCGGGAATAGGGATGGGGGAGACCCAGTACTTC,CASSSGLAGIGMGETQYF
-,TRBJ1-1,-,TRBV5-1,TGCGCCAGCAGCCGGACTAGGGACACTGAAGCTTTCTTT,CASSRTRDTEAFF
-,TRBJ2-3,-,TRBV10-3,TGTGCCATCAGTGAGTCAGACACTCGTGGCACAGATACGCAGTATTTT,CAISESDTRGTDTQYF
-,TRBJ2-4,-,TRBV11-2,TGTGCCAGCAGCCCGCGACAGGCACTAGCCAAAAACATTCAGTACTTC,CASSPRQALAKNIQYF
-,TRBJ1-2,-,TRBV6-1,TGTGCCAGCAGTGAAAAAGGAGGAAACAACTATGGCTACACCTTC,CASSEKGGNNYGYTF
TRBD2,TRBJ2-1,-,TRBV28,TGTGCCAGCAGTTTAGGCGGAGCGGGGAGTGAGCAGTTCTTC,CASSLGGAGSEQFF
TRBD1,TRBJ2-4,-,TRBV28,TGTGCCGGGGGACAGGGTTGGACCAAAAACATTCAGTACTTC,CAGGQGWTKNIQYF
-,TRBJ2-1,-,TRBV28,TGTGCCAGCCATAACAGGGTTTACAATGAGCAGTTCTTC,CASHNRVYNEQFF
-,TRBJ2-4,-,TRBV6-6,TGTGCCAGCAGCAAGGGACATTCGACTCCGGACATTCAGTACTTC,CASSKGHSTPDIQYF
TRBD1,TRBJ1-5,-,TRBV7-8,TGTGCCAGCAACTGGGGGACAGGGGGTAGCAATCAGCCCCAGCATTTT,CASNWGTGGSNQPQHF
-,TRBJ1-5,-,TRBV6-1,TGTGCCAGCAGTGAAGCTCGGGGATGGGGTCAGCCCCAGCATTTT,CASSEARGWGQPQHF
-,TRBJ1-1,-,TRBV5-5,TGTGCCAGCAGCTTGGCTATCGGGGTATTATTAGGAGACACTGAAGCTTTCTTT,CASSLAIGVLLGDTEAFF
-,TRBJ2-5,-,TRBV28,TGTGCCAGCAGTCCCATGGACAGAACCCAAGAGACCCAGTACTTC,CASSPMDRTQETQYF
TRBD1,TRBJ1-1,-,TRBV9,TGTGCCAGCAGCGTAGCCCGACAGGGGGGCACTGAAGCTTTCTTT,CASSVARQGGTEAFF